These 20 T cell receptor beta chains were all obtained from the same sample, sequenced in a study of blood T cell repertoires in COVID-19. TCRdb's copy holds only in-frame clones and misses some; the assay was immunoSEQ multiplex PCR. The repertoire holds about 480,000 clones, with around 87% as singletons. The sample consisted of PBMCs or T cells enriched from blood (not recorded which). The receptor set was obtained from a woman between 40 and 55 years old who had recovered from COVID-19.

Notes on this clone: This same CDR3 is encoded by further DNA sequences in the sample. The chain has TRBV7-2 and TRBJ2-5; possibly TRBD2 for D (5 bases). V shed 5 bases and J shed 0 bases, with 10 bases lying between them. There are 14 residues in the CDR3. Germline V gene lookup returns CDR1 SGHTA and CDR2 FQGNSA. The CDR3 region is CASSPRRDQETQYF. The CDR3 DNA is TGTGCCAGCAGCCCCCGGCGGGACCAAGAGACCCAGTACTTC.

The V call is TRBV2, the J call TRBJ1-2; perhaps TRBD1 as D (5 bases). In germline, CDR1 is SNHLY, CDR2 FYNNEI. Trimming took 10 bases from V and 2 from J, leaving 11 bases between them. CDR3 length: 12 residues. The CDR3 nucleotides read TGTGCCAACTCTGGGGGGAACTATGGCTACACCTTC. Translation gives CANSGGNYGYTF.

This chain connects TRBV10-3 to TRBJ2-7; a weak D match, TRBD1 (6 bases). The germline V gene has CDR1 ENHRY and CDR2 SYGVKD. There are 12 residues in the CDR3. V lost 6 bases to trimming and J lost 4 bases, with 10 bases between them. The chain's CDR3 is CAIRTGYYEQYF. The CDR3 coding sequence is TGTGCCATCAGGACAGGCTATTACGAGCAGTACTTC.

The V and J genes are TRBV5-1 and TRBJ2-1; TRBD2 matches 8 bases. The CDR3 spans 15 residues. Germline assignment: CDR1 SGHRS and CDR2 YFSETQ. The V gene end was trimmed by 1 base and the J gene end by 9 bases; junction bases not matched to a gene: 9. DNA for the CDR3: TGCGCCAGCAGCTTGAACGGGAGGGGGGTTGGTGAGCAGTTCTTC. It specifies CASSLNGRGVGEQFF.

V is TRBV7-2 and J is TRBJ1-1, with TRBD1 matching over 8 bases. Germline-derived CDR1 and CDR2 are SGHTA and FQGNSA. The CDR3 length is 14 residues. The V and J ends lost 4 bases and 6 bases, in that order; junction bases with no gene match: 7. The CDR3 region is CASSSQGASPEAFF. For the CDR3, the DNA is TGTGCCAGCAGCTCCCAGGGGGCCAGCCCTGAAGCTTTCTTT.

The genes are TRBV6-6 and TRBJ2-3; 11 nucleotides align to TRBD2. The CDR3 length is 17 residues. Germline V gene lookup returns CDR1 MNHNY and CDR2 SVGAGI (reference sequence). With V trimmed by 5 bases and J by 3 bases, 10 bases remained unmatched. Here the CDR3 reads CASSPSGRYHMTDTQYF. In DNA, the CDR3 is TGTGCCAGCAGTCCTAGCGGGAGGTACCATATGACAGATACGCAGTATTTT.

The V call is TRBV7-9, the J call TRBJ2-3; D call uncertain. The CDR3 length is 12 residues. The germline V gene has CDR1 SEHNR and CDR2 FQNEAQ (reference sequence). V was cut by 5 bases and J by 6 bases, with 9 bases left in between. Written as DNA, the CDR3 is TGTGCCAGCAGCCAGTCTTCGGATACGCAGTATTTT. This gives the protein CASSQSSDTQYF.

This rearrangement joins TRBV7-6 to TRBJ2-3; D may be TRBD2 (5 bases). V was shortened by 4 bases and J by 2 bases, with 13 bases between the two germline ends. Germline CDR1 reads SGHVS; CDR2 reads FNYEAQ. This CDR3 comprises 15 residues. The CDR3 nucleotides read TGTGCCAGCAGCTCCCTCATTAGCGCCACAGATACGCAGTATTTT. Translation: CASSSLISATDTQYF.

The rearrangement uses TRBV19 and TRBJ2-1, with 7 bases identical to TRBD1. Trimming cost V 3 bases and J 2 bases; bases outside gene matches: 4. Per germline, CDR1 LNHDA and CDR2 SQIVND (reference sequence). The CDR3 covers 15 residues. CDR3 amino acids: CASSMDRRAYNEQFF. CDR3 sequence (DNA): TGTGCCAGTAGTATGGACAGGAGAGCCTACAATGAGCAGTTCTTC.

V usage is TRBV2 and J usage is TRBJ2-5; TRBD2 agrees at 12 bases. Unmatched junction bases numbered 5, after V lost 4 bases and J lost 5 bases. The germline V gene encodes CDR1 SNHLY and CDR2 FYNNEI. This CDR3 spans 15 amino acids. Here the CDR3 DNA reads TGTGCCAGCAGTGGACTAGCGGGAGCTCCGGAGACCCAGTACTTC. Translation: CASSGLAGAPETQYF.

This clone was counted a single time. The rearrangement uses TRBV5-6 and TRBJ1-1, with D tentatively TRBD1 (6 bases). Trimming removed 1 base from V and 1 base from J, with 14 bases in between. Per the germline V gene, CDR1 is SGHDT and CDR2 is YYEEEE. The CDR3 sequence is 16 residues long. This chain's CDR3 is CASSLLGQGRNTEAFF. The CDR3, as DNA: TGTGCCAGCAGCTTGTTAGGCCAGGGGAGGAACACTGAAGCTTTCTTT.

The rearrangement uses TRBV5-1 and TRBJ2-1; TRBD2 might be the D (6 bases). The ends were cut back, 0 bases at V and 3 bases at J, with 13 bases in the middle. The CDR3 totals 16 residues. Germline V gene data show CDR1 as SGHRS and CDR2 as YFSETQ. The CDR3 sequence is CASSLGASAHYNEQFF. DNA for the CDR3: TGCGCCAGCAGCTTGGGGGCTAGCGCGCACTACAATGAGCAGTTCTTC.

The chain employs TRBV6-4 and TRBJ2-1; 10 nucleotides align to TRBD2. There are 17 residues in the CDR3. Germline V gives CDR1 MRHNA, CDR2 SNTAGT. Germline trimming cut 11 bases from V and 8 bases from J; bases unmatched to any gene: 21. The CDR3 loop reads CASKGPSGRTFRDEQFF. CDR3 in DNA: TGTGCCTCCAAAGGGCCTAGCGGGAGAACTTTTCGGGATGAGCAGTTCTTC.

The chain joins TRBV4-3 to TRBJ2-4; 7 nucleotides line up with TRBD1. V dropped 4 bases and J dropped 10; count of bases not matched to a gene: 16. The CDR3 runs 16 residues. Germline loops: CDR1 LGHNA, CDR2 YSLEER. CDR3: CASSPTSDREFLIQYF. CDR3 nucleotides: TGCGCCAGCAGCCCTACTTCTGACAGGGAGTTTTTGATTCAGTACTTC.

V gene TRBV19 combines with J gene TRBJ1-2; unclear D gene. CDR1 is LNHDA and CDR2 is SQIVND in the germline V gene (reference sequence). V gave up 5 bases and J gave up 3 bases, with 4 bases separating them. This CDR3 has 11 residues. CDR3 region: CASSADYGYTF. The DNA of the CDR3 is TGTGCCAGTAGTGCGGACTATGGCTACACCTTC.

The CDR3 spells CASSEGGSLTEAFF. In DNA form, the CDR3 reads TGCGCCAGCAGTGAGGGCGGGAGCTTAACTGAAGCTTTCTTT. This rearrangement joins TRBV10-1 to TRBJ1-1; D not certain. Per germline, CDR1 WNHNN and CDR2 SYGVQD (reference sequence). Between the trimmed V and J ends, which lost 2 bases and 5 bases, there was a span of 12 bases. The CDR3 is 14 residues long.

This sequence joins TRBV29-1 and TRBJ2-5; 9 bases line up with TRBD1. CDR3 length equals 13 residues. V dropped 6 bases and J dropped 7; count of bases not matched to a gene: 9. Germline CDR1 is SQVTM and CDR2 is ANQGSEA. CDR3 amino acids: CSVKQGAGVTQYF. The CDR3 DNA reads as TGCAGCGTGAAACAGGGGGCGGGGGTGACCCAGTACTTC.

The chain employs TRBV7-2 and TRBJ2-7; D is perhaps TRBD2 (6 bases). V lost 4 bases, J lost 4 bases, and 11 bases lay in between. The CDR3 extends over 13 amino acids. The germline gives CDR1 SGHTA, CDR2 FQGNSA. CDR3 bases: TGTGCCAGCAGCTCCAGTAGCGGTTACGAGCAGTACTTC. This encodes CASSSSSGYEQYF.

The chain couples TRBV21-1 to TRBJ2-7; the table assigns TRBD2, which was not confirmed against the DNA. TRBV21-1 has pseudogene status. This CDR3 is 21 amino acids long. CDR3 DNA: TGTGCCAGCAGCACCGGACAGGCCCCGCGGCTAGCGGGAGGGCCTAGCGACGAGCAGTACTTC. It encodes CASSTGQAPRLAGGPSDEQYF.

The J gene is TRBJ2-2, the V gene TRBV29-1, with 8 nucleotides matching TRBD2. V lost 5 bases and J lost 9; bases outside the gene matches: 11. CDR3 length equals 14 residues. The germline V gene has CDR1 SQVTM and CDR2 ANQGSEA. CDR3 coding DNA: TGCAGCGTTTGGAGCGGGAGAAATTACTGGGAGCTGTTTTTT. Translated: CSVWSGRNYWELFF.